This passage covers 8 T cell receptor beta chains from one sample sequenced in a study of sequential checkpoint blockade in melanoma. The table came from immunoSEQ multiplex PCR; TCRdb's copy has only in-frame clones and leaves some out. Seen here are 10,000 to 15,000 clones, approximately 79% observed once, and the top ten hold 40% to 60%. Treatment denoted: randomized to nivolumab then ipilimumab (arm A) or the reverse (arm B). Sequencing was performed on CD8+ T cells sorted from blood (inferred from file names), taken from a patient given nivolumab and ipilimumab in sequence. Receptor source: a human patient with melanoma. Some clones in this sample may be carry-over from other donors' samples.

This clone was seen a few times. The chain joins TRBV6-6 to TRBJ1-1, with TRBD1 matching over 9 bases. The CDR3 runs to 15 residues. V lost 3 bases and J lost 4; bases outside the gene matches: 6. Germline-derived CDR1 and CDR2 are MNHNY and SVGAGI (reference sequence). The CDR3 DNA is TGTGCCAGCAGTTATTTGGGACAGGGCGGCACTGAAGCTTTCTTT. It encodes CASSYLGQGGTEAFF.

In this sample, this clone turned up once. The CDR3 is CASSFRGTEAFF. The CDR3 DNA sequence: TGTGCCAGCAGCTTCAGGGGCACTGAAGCTTTCTTT. The chain couples TRBV28 to TRBJ1-1, with D perhaps matching TRBD1 (6 bases). The CDR3 runs 12 residues. The V gene lost 6 bases and the J gene lost 4 bases, with 9 bases spanning the gap. Germline V CDR1 and CDR2: MDHEN, SYDVKM.

This clone was counted a few times. At one end, the junction sequence differs from germline, possibly due to a read error. The chain links TRBV7-8 to TRBJ1-3, with D uncertain. This CDR3 has 17 residues. The germline gives CDR1 SGHVS, CDR2 FQNEAQ. The CDR3 is CASSQRYGGRTGNTIYF. CDR3 coding DNA: TGCGCCAGCAGCCAACGGTACGGAGGCAGGACTGGAAACACCATATATTTT.

For the CDR3, the DNA is TGTGCCAGCAGTTGGGCAGGGAGGGTTTGGGACACCGGGGAGCTGTTTTTT. Amino acids: CASSWAGRVWDTGELFF. The gene calls are TRBV27 and TRBJ2-2, with 7 bases fitting TRBD2. The CDR3 totals 17 residues. Trimming took 4 bases from V and 3 from J; bases not matched to a gene: 11. Germline V gene sequence: CDR1 MNHEY, CDR2 SMNVEV (reference sequence).

This sequence joins TRBV4-2 and TRBJ1-1, with a tentative D call TRBD1 (5 bases). Germline V gene sequence: CDR1 LGHNA, CDR2 YNFKEQ. This CDR3 contains 14 residues. V lost 2 bases and J 0 bases, leaving 7 bases between the germline ends. CDR3 DNA: TGTGCCAGCAGCCAACGACAGATGAACACTGAAGCTTTCTTT. Translation gives CASSQRQMNTEAFF.

V and J are TRBV15 and TRBJ2-7; 7 positions match TRBD1. The CDR3 totals 15 residues. Germline loops: CDR1 LNHNV, CDR2 YYDKDF (reference sequence). V shed 6 bases, J shed 1 base, and the junction held 9 bases outside the gene matches. The CDR3 coding sequence is TGTGCCACCAGTCCAGAGGGGACAGCGTCCTACGAGCAGTACTTC. Protein sequence: CATSPEGTASYEQYF.

This chain uses TRBV30 with TRBJ2-2, with D possibly TRBD1 on 6 matching bases. Between the trimmed V and J ends, which lost 1 base and 3 bases, there was a span of 12 bases. Germline loops: CDR1 GTSNPN, CDR2 SVGIG (reference sequence). The CDR3 has 15 residues. The CDR3 protein is CAWSEWTEYTGELFF. CDR3 in DNA: TGTGCCTGGAGTGAATGGACAGAATACACCGGGGAGCTGTTTTTT.

The chain couples TRBV11-3 to TRBJ1-1; the D gene is possibly TRBD1 (6 bases). Germline CDR1 is SGHNT and CDR2 is YENEEA. The ends were cut back, 5 bases at V and 3 bases at J, with 13 bases in the middle. This CDR3 is 14 amino acids long. In DNA form, the CDR3 reads TGTGCCAGCAGCACCAGTACAGGGTACACTGAAGCTTTCTTT. It is translated as CASSTSTGYTEAFF.